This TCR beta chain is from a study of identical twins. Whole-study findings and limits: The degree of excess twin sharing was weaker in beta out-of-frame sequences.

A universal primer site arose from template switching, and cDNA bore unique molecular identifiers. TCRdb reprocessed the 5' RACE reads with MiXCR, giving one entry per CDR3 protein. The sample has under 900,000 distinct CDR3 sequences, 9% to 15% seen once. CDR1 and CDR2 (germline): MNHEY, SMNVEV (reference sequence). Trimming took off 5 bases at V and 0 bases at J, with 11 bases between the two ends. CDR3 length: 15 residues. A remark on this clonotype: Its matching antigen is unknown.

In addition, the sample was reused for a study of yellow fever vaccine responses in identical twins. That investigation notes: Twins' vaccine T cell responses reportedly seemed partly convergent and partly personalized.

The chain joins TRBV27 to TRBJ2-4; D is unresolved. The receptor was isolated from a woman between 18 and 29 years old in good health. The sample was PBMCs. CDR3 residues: CASSSLGIAKNIQYF. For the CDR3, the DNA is TGTGCCAGCAGTAGCTTAGGGATAGCCAAAAACATTCAGTACTTC.